The next 28 T cell receptor beta chains were all read from a single sample in a study of brain T cells in children with intractable seizures. Sequencing used immunoSEQ multiplex PCR; TCRdb keeps in-frame clones, though not all of them. The data contain around 80,000 clones, about 93% of them singletons. This sample comprised peripheral blood, obtained at surgery. The receptors were sampled from a girl aged 2 to 9 with Rasmussen encephalitis and intractable seizures.

This chain connects TRBV30 to TRBJ2-7, with no clear D. Trimming left V 0 bases short and J 2 bases short, with 5 bases between. Germline V CDR1 and CDR2: GTSNPN, SVGIG (reference sequence). The CDR3 is 12 residues long. In DNA form, the CDR3 reads TGTGCCTGGAGTGTTTCCGCCTACGAGCAGTACTTC. This sequence encodes CAWSVSAYEQYF.

This clone appeared a single time. This chain connects TRBV27 to TRBJ2-3, with 7 bases aligning to TRBD1. The V and J ends lost 5 bases and 14 bases, in that order; junction bases with no gene match: 13. This CDR3 contains 13 residues. Germline CDR1 is MNHEY and CDR2 is SMNVEV (reference sequence). The CDR3 DNA follows: TGTGCCAGCAGTCCCTTCGAACAGGGGCCGCCGTATTTT. Translating gives CASSPFEQGPPYF.

In regard to this clone: This may be a read error: a much more frequent sequence differs by one nucleotide. The same CDR3 also results from other DNA sequences found in this sample. V is TRBV10-2 and J is TRBJ1-6, with D possibly TRBD1 on 5 matching bases. The germline CDR1 and CDR2 sequences are WSHSY and SAAADI. CDR3 length: 15 residues. The CDR3: CASSEEGGANSPLHF. Written as DNA, the CDR3 is TGCGCCAGCAGTGAGGAGGGTGGGGCTAATTCACCTCTCCACTTT.

V is TRBV10-3 and J is TRBJ2-7; 10 nucleotides match TRBD1. The trim removed 5 bases at V and 4 bases at J, leaving 8 bases unmatched. The CDR3 is 15 amino acids. CDR1 is ENHRY and CDR2 is SYGVKD in the germline V gene. This CDR3 reads CAISFPGQGRYEQYF. Written as DNA, the CDR3 is TGTGCCATCAGTTTTCCGGGACAGGGGAGGTACGAGCAGTACTTC.

The rearrangement joins TRBV7-2 to TRBJ1-1, with a possible D match to TRBD1 (6 bases). This CDR3 contains 15 residues. Germline values: CDR1 SGHTA, CDR2 FQGNSA. Between the trimmed V and J ends, which lost 5 bases and 4 bases, there was a span of 17 bases. CDR3 in DNA: TGTGCCAGCAGCCCAGGAAGGGGGTCTGGCACTGAAGCTTTCTTT. Translation gives CASSPGRGSGTEAFF.

This chain links TRBV12-3 or TRBV12-4 with TRBJ1-2, with D unresolved. V lost 1 base and J 4 bases, leaving 7 bases between the germline ends. This CDR3 contains 13 residues. CDR3 DNA sequence: TGTGCCAGCAGTTTAGGCCAGATCTATGGCTACACCTTC. It encodes CASSLGQIYGYTF.

The CDR3 is CASSGADTQYF. The CDR3, as DNA: TGTGCCAGCAGCGGGGCGGATACGCAGTATTTT. The chain employs TRBV7-9 and TRBJ2-3; D perhaps matches TRBD1 (5 bases). Per germline, CDR1 SEHNR and CDR2 FQNEAQ (reference sequence). CDR3 length: 11 amino acids. Trimming took off 5 bases at V and 6 bases at J, with 6 bases between the two ends.

V usage is TRBV11-2 and J usage is TRBJ1-1; no firm D call. Trimming took off 0 bases at V and 10 bases at J, with 9 bases between the two ends. CDR1 is SGHAT, CDR2 FQNNGV, per germline. The CDR3 is 12 residues long. DNA for the CDR3: TGTGCCAGCAGCTTAGAGTATCCTAGAGCTTTCTTT. Encoded protein: CASSLEYPRAFF.

The chain carries TRBV12-3 or TRBV12-4 and TRBJ2-3, with D possibly called TRBD1 or TRBD2 (5 bases each). The CDR3 has 12 amino acids. V lost 6 bases to trimming and J lost 8 bases, with 12 bases between them. CDR3 DNA: TGTGCCAGCAGACCCGGGGACGGTACGCAGTATTTT. This sequence encodes CASRPGDGTQYF.

The V and J genes are TRBV5-6 and TRBJ1-2, with a weak D call TRBD1 (5 bases). This CDR3 region has 13 residues. Trimming stripped 2 bases from V and 10 bases from J, with 15 bases between. CDR1 and CDR2 from the germline V gene are SGHDT and YYEEEE. CDR3 DNA sequence: TGTGCCAGCAGCTTCTATCGACAGTTTTCCTACACCTTC. Translation gives CASSFYRQFSYTF.

The chain employs TRBV7-2 and TRBJ2-1; 7 nucleotides line up with TRBD2. The CDR3 extends over 15 amino acids. CDR1 is SGHTA and CDR2 is FQGNSA in the germline V gene. V dropped 2 bases and J dropped 8; count of bases not matched to a gene: 9. DNA for the CDR3: TGTGCCAGCAGCTTAACAGCGGGGCTTGCAGATGAGCAGTTCTTC. This gives the protein CASSLTAGLADEQFF.

The V and J genes are TRBV10-3 and TRBJ1-5; no definite D call. V lost 8 bases to trimming and J lost 6 bases, with 5 bases between them. The CDR3 consists of 10 residues. Germline V gene lookup returns CDR1 ENHRY and CDR2 SYGVKD. CDR3 sequence reads: CAIGSQPQHF. The CDR3 DNA sequence: TGTGCCATCGGGAGTCAGCCCCAGCATTTT.

The CDR3 bases are TGTGCCAGCAGTGAGACAGGGGTAGAGACCCAGTACTTC. The encoded protein is CASSETGVETQYF. The chain combines TRBV6-1 with TRBJ2-5; 8 nucleotides align to TRBD1. The CDR3 runs to 13 residues. Trimming cost V 3 bases and J 4 bases; bases outside gene matches: 1. Germline V CDR1 and CDR2: MNHNS, SASEGT.

The table lists this clone with a count of one. This chain joins TRBV9 and TRBJ2-2; the match to TRBD1 covers 8 bases. The CDR3 totals 16 residues. After removal of 0 bases from V and 4 bases from J, the junction contained 5 bases not matched to a gene. Germline V gene sequence: CDR1 SGDLS, CDR2 YYNGEE. CDR3 nucleotides: TGTGCCAGCAGCGTAGCGGCAGGGGGCTTCACCGGGGAGCTGTTTTTT. It yields the protein CASSVAAGGFTGELFF.

This clone has only one observation. The rearrangement uses TRBV28 and TRBJ1-4; D unresolved. CDR1 is MDHEN and CDR2 is SYDVKM in the germline V gene. CDR3 size: 18 residues. V was cut by 5 bases and J by 0 bases, with 19 bases left in between. CDR3 DNA: TGTGCCAGCAGTGAAGGCGAAGTCTCAGTTGCAACTAATGAAAAACTGTTTTTT. It specifies CASSEGEVSVATNEKLFF. Using reference TRBV28 and TRBJ1-4 for the parts outside the CDR3, the full variable domain is DVKVTQSSRYLVKRTGEKVFLECVQDMDHENMFWYRQDPGLGLRLIYFSYDVKMKEKGDIPEGYSVSREKKERFSLILESASTNQTSMYLCASSEGEVSVATNEKLFFGSGTQLSVL.

The J gene is TRBJ1-6, the V gene TRBV7-9; 7 bases are a match to TRBD1. V lost 4 bases, J lost 2 bases, and 11 bases stayed unmatched. CDR3 size: 18 residues. Germline CDR1 is SEHNR and CDR2 is FQNEAQ (reference sequence). The CDR3 DNA is TGTGCCAGCAGCTCAACCTCACAGGGGAGGGCCTATAATTCACCCCTCCACTTT. Encoded protein: CASSSTSQGRAYNSPLHF.

This chain uses TRBV20-1 with TRBJ2-7; D may be TRBD2 (6 bases). Germline V lookup: CDR1 DFQATT, CDR2 SNEGSKA (reference sequence). The CDR3 has 14 residues. Trimming pared 3 bases from V and 3 bases from J, leaving 15 bases between. The CDR3 coding sequence is TGCAGTGCTAGTACCGCGGGGTCTTACTACGAGCAGTACTTC. Its translation: CSASTAGSYYEQYF.

The rearrangement uses TRBV6-1 and TRBJ2-7; D not resolved. In germline, CDR1 is MNHNS, CDR2 SASEGT. V was cut by 2 bases and J by 3 bases, with 11 bases left in between. The CDR3 is 14 residues long. CDR3 sequence reads: CASSEQAQLYEQYF. CDR3 bases: TGTGCCAGCAGTGAACAGGCACAGCTCTACGAGCAGTACTTC.

The chain employs TRBV9 and TRBJ2-1; 10 nucleotides align to TRBD2. With V trimmed by 0 bases and J by 9 bases, 6 bases remained unmatched. Germline V gene sequence: CDR1 SGDLS, CDR2 YYNGEE. CDR3 length: 15 residues. The CDR3 loop reads CASSVASSGSSEQFF. CDR3 nucleotides: TGTGCCAGCAGCGTAGCCTCTAGCGGGAGCAGTGAGCAGTTCTTC.

V and J are TRBV7-9 and TRBJ2-2; D gene unclear. Germline V lookup: CDR1 SEHNR, CDR2 FQNEAQ (reference sequence). Trimming cost V 4 bases and J 4 bases, with 19 bases left between them. This CDR3 has 17 amino acids. CDR3 DNA: TGTGCCAGCAGCTCCCGAGCTGAGGCTCTGGGCACCGGGGAGCTGTTTTTT. Protein sequence: CASSSRAEALGTGELFF.

The gene calls are TRBV2 and TRBJ1-6; 7 nucleotides match TRBD1. Germline V lookup: CDR1 SNHLY, CDR2 FYNNEI. CDR3 length equals 13 residues. Losses at the gene ends were 4 bases for V and 7 bases for J; bases not matched to a gene: 1. The CDR3 sequence: CASSGQGNSPLHF. CDR3 DNA: TGTGCCAGCAGTGGACAGGGAAATTCACCCCTCCACTTT.

V usage is TRBV19 and J usage is TRBJ2-2; a weak D match, TRBD2 (6 bases). CDR3 length: 13 amino acids. Trimming pared 7 bases from V and 4 bases from J, leaving 10 bases between. Looked up from germline, CDR1 is LNHDA and CDR2 is SQIVND (reference sequence). The CDR3 region is CASTPGGTGELFF. The CDR3 nucleotides are TGTGCCAGTACGCCCGGGGGCACCGGGGAGCTGTTTTTT.

The chain combines TRBV18 with TRBJ1-6; D not certain. The CDR3 is 15 amino acids. In germline, CDR1 is KGHSH, CDR2 LQKENI. Trimming pared 6 bases from V and 9 bases from J, leaving 18 bases between. CDR3 region: CASSPGSSGGSPLHF. CDR3 nucleotides: TGTGCCAGCTCGCCGGGATCCTCGGGAGGTTCACCCCTCCACTTT. Variable domain in full (rest from reference TRBV18 and TRBJ1-6): NAGVMQNPRHLVRRRGQEARLRCSPMKGHSHVYWYRQLPEEGLKFMVYLQKENIIDESGMPKERFSAEFPKEGPSILRIQQVVRGDSAAYFCASSPGSSGGSPLHFGNGTRLTVT.

The chain carries TRBV7-2 and TRBJ1-1; D unclear. Trimming pared 1 base from V and 0 bases from J, leaving 6 bases between. The CDR3 covers 14 residues. Germline V gives CDR1 SGHTA, CDR2 FQGNSA. CDR3 amino acids: CASSLGSMNTEAFF. The CDR3 nucleotides read TGTGCCAGCAGCTTAGGGTCGATGAACACTGAAGCTTTCTTT.

The J gene is TRBJ2-5, the V gene TRBV5-5; D perhaps matches TRBD2 (7 bases). The V gene lost 4 bases and the J gene lost 4 bases, with 20 bases spanning the gap. CDR3 length: 16 amino acids. Looked up from germline, CDR1 is SGHKS and CDR2 is YYEKEE (reference sequence). The DNA of the CDR3 is TGTGCCAGCAGCCCCGCCCCGGGGGGCTCGAGAGAGACCCAGTACTTC. It encodes CASSPAPGGSRETQYF.

CDR3 residues: CASSLVRGGSPLNEQFF. CDR3 coding DNA: TGTGCCAGCAGCTTAGTTCGGGGGGGCAGCCCCCTTAATGAGCAGTTCTTC. The genes are TRBV7-9 and TRBJ2-1; 8 bases agree with TRBD2. This CDR3 has 17 amino acids. With 1 base clipped from V and 7 bases from J, the junction kept 12 bases outside the gene matches. Germline V lookup: CDR1 SEHNR, CDR2 FQNEAQ (reference sequence).

The chain joins TRBV12-1 to TRBJ2-2. TRBV12-1 is a pseudogene locus. The CDR3 is made up of 19 amino acids. This CDR3 reads CASSFLPSSQIIGQGELFF. The CDR3 DNA sequence: TGTGCCAGCAGCTTTTTACCTTCCTCACAAATTATAGGTCAGGGGGAGCTGTTTTTT.

The chain recombines TRBV2 with TRBJ1-6; possible D gene TRBD1, 6 bases. CDR3 length: 14 residues. CDR1 SNHLY and CDR2 FYNNEI come from the germline V gene. The V gene lost 8 bases and the J gene lost 6 bases, with 14 bases spanning the gap. The CDR3 protein is CASVKEQGNSPLHF. CDR3 DNA: TGTGCCAGCGTGAAGGAACAGGGTAATTCACCCCTCCACTTT.